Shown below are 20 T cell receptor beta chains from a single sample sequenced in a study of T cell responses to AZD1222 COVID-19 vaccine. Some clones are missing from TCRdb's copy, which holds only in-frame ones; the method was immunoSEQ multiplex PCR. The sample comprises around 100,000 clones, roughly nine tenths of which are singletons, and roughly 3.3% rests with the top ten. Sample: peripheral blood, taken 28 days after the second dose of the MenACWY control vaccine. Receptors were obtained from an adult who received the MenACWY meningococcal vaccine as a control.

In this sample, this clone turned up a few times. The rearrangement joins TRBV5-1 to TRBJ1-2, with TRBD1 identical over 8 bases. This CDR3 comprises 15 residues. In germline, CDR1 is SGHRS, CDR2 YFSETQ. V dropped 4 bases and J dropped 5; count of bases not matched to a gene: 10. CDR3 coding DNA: TGCGCCAGCAGCGGGACGGGACAGGCGATATATGGCTACACCTTC. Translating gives CASSGTGQAIYGYTF.

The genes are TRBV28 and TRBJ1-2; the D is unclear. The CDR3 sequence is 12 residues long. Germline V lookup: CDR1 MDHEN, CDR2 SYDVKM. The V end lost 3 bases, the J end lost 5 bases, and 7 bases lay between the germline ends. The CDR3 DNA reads TGTGCCAGCAGTTTGGGTCAATATGGCTACACCTTC. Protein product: CASSLGQYGYTF.

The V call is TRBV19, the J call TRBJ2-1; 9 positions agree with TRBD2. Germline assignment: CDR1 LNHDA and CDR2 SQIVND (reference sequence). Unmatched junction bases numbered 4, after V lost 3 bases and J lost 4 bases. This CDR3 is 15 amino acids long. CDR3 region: CASSISSGDYNEQFF. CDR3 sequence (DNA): TGTGCCAGTAGTATTTCTAGCGGGGATTACAATGAGCAGTTCTTC.

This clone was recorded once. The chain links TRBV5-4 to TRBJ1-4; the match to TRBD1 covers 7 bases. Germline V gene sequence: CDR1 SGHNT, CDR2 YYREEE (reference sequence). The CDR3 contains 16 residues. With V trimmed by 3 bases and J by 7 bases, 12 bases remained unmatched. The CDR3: CASSWTQGGSGEKLFF. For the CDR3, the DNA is TGTGCCAGCAGCTGGACTCAGGGGGGAAGTGGTGAAAAACTGTTTTTT.

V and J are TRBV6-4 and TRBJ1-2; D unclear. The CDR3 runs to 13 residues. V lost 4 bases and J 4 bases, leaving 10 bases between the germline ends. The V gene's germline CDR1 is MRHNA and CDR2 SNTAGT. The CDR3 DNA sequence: TGTGCCAGCAGTGTAGAAGTCGGCTATGGCTACACCTTC. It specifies CASSVEVGYGYTF.

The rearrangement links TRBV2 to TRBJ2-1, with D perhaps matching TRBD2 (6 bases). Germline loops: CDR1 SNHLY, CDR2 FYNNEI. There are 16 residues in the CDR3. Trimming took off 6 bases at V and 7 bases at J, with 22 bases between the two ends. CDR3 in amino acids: CASSENPYRDFNEQFF. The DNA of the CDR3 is TGTGCCAGCAGCGAAAACCCGTACCGGGACTTTAATGAGCAGTTCTTC.

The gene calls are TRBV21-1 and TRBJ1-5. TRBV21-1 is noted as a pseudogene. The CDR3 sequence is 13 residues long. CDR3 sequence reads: CASSSWGSLSQHF. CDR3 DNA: TGTGCCAGCTCGAGTTGGGGGTCTCTCTCCCAGCATTTT.

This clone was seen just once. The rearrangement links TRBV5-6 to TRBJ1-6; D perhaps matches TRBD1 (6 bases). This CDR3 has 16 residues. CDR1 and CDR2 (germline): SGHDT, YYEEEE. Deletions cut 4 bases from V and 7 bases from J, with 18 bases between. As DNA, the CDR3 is TGTGCCAGCAGCCTGGGGGCGGTCGACCACAATTCACCCCTCCACTTT. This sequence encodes CASSLGAVDHNSPLHF.

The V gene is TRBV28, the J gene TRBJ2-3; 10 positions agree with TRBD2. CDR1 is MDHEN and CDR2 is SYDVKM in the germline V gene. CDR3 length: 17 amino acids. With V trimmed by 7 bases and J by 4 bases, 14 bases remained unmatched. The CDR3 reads CASTLFSTSGASDTQYF. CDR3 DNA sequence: TGTGCCAGCACTCTTTTCTCAACTAGCGGGGCTTCAGATACGCAGTATTTT.

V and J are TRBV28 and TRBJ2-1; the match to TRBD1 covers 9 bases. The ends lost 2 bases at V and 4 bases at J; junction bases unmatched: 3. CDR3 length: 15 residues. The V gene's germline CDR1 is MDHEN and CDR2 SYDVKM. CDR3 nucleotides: TGTGCCAGCAGTTTAATAGGGACAGGGTACAATGAGCAGTTCTTC. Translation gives CASSLIGTGYNEQFF.

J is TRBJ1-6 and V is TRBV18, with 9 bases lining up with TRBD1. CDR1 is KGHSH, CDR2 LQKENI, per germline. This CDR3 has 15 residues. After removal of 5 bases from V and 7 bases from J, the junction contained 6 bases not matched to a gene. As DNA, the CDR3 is TGTGCCAGCTCAGCGGACAGGGGCGGAAATTCACCCCTCCACTTT. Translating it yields CASSADRGGNSPLHF.

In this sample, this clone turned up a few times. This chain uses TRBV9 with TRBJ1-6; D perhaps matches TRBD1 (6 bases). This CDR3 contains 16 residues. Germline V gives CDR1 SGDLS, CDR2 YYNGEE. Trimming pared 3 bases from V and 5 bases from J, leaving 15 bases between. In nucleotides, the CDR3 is TGTGCCAGCAGCGAGGGGGGAGGGGCGAATAATTCACCCCTCCACTTT. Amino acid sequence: CASSEGGGANNSPLHF. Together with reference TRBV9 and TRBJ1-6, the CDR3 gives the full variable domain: DSGVTQTPKHLITATGQRVTLRCSPRSGDLSVYWYQQSLDQGLQFLIQYYNGEERAKGNILERFSAQQFPDLHSELNLSSLELGDSALYFCASSEGGGANNSPLHFGNGTRLTVT.

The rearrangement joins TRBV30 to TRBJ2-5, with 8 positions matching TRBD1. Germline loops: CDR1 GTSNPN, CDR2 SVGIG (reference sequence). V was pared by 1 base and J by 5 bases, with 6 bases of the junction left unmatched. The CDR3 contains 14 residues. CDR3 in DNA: TGTGCCTGGAGTGGAACGGACAGGGTGGAGACCCAGTACTTC. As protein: CAWSGTDRVETQYF.

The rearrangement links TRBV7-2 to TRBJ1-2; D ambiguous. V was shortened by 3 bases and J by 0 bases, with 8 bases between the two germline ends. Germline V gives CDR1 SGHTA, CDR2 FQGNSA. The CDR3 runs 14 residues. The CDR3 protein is CASSFRTANYGYTF. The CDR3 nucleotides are TGTGCCAGCAGCTTCAGAACAGCTAACTATGGCTACACCTTC.

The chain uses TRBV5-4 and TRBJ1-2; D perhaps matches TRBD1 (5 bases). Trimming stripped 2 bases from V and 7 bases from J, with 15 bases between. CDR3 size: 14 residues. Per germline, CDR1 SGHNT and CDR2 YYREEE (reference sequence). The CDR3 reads CASSLSQGQSGYTF. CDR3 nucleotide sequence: TGTGCCAGCAGCTTATCCCAGGGCCAGTCTGGCTACACCTTC.

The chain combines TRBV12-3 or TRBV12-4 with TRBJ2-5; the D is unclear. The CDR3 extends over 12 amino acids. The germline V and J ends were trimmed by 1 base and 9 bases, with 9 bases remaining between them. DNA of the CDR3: TGTGCCAGCAGTTTAGGCCAAGGGCCCCAGTACTTC. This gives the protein CASSLGQGPQYF.

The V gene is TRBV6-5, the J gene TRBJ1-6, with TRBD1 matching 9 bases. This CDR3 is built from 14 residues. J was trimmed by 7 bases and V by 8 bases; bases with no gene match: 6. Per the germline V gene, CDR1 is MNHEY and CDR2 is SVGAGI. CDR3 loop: CASFDRGANSPLHF. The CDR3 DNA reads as TGTGCCAGCTTTGACAGGGGGGCGAATTCACCCCTCCACTTT.

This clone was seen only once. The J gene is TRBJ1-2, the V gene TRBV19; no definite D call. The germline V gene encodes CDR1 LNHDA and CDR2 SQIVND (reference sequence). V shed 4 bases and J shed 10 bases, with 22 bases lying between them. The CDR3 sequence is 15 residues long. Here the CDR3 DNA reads TGTGCCAGTAGTACTGTCAAGGGTTATGGTTGGGACTACACCTTC. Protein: CASSTVKGYGWDYTF.

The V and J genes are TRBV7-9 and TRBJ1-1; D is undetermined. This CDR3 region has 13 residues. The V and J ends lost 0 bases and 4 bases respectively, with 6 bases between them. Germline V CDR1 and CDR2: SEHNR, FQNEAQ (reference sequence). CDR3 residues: CASSLAAVTEAFF. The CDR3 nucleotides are TGTGCCAGCAGCTTAGCAGCGGTCACTGAAGCTTTCTTT.

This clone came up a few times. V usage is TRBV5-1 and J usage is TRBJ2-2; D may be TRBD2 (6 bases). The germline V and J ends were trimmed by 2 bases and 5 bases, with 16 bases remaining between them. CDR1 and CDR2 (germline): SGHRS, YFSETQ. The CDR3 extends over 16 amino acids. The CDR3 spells CASSLPAGGGTGELFF. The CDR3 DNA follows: TGCGCCAGCAGCTTACCAGCCGGGGGAGGAACCGGGGAGCTGTTTTTT.